This T cell receptor (beta chain) was profiled in a study of beta chain features in type 1 diabetes. Note on this clone: Its target is unknown.

As every portion of the isolated RNA was reverse transcribed, the sequencing read expressed TCRB transcripts. Clones were sequenced by immunoSEQ multiplex PCR, and TCRdb holds only the in-frame ones, with some missing. The sample has nearly 250,000 clones; 68% are singletons. Study findings and constraints: The naive, central memory and Treg TCRB repertoires showed an apparent similarity that was greater among patients than among healthy donors. A potential influence of HLA type upon TCRB rearrangement remained unresolved herein. VDJ junctions from type 1 diabetes patients carried fewer insertions and larger deletions.

Purity of each sorted population was above 95%. Germline V lookup: CDR1 MGHDK, CDR2 SYGVNS. Between the trimmed V and J ends, which lost 8 bases and 0 bases, there was a span of 5 bases. This CDR3 is 13 amino acids long. The chain carries TRBV25-1 and TRBJ2-6; possibly TRBD2 for D (5 bases). Sequencing was carried out using naive CD4+ T cells from blood. The TCR was taken from a man aged 30 to 45 in good health. The CDR3 DNA reads as TGTGCCAGCCGGGGCTCTGGGGCCAACGTCCTGACTTTC. Residues: CASRGSGANVLTF.